This T cell receptor beta chain derives from a study of blood T cell repertoires in COVID-19. Study context: Acute and convalescent COVID-19 samples came from the United States, Italy and Spain. The analysed material was cDNA or gDNA that came from T cells, B-cell-depleted T cells, or PBMCs.

The ends were cut back, 2 bases at V and 0 bases at J, with 14 bases in the middle. This CDR3 comprises 16 residues. In germline, CDR1 is LGHNT, CDR2 FRNRAP. Source study methods: Reference gene primer amplification in the assay estimated nucleated cell counts. Repertoires were generated with immunoSEQ multiplex PCR, while TCRdb's copy carries only in-frame clones and drops some. V, J and clone size are those of that table, while D and trimming were read from the DNA. The sample carries some 77,000 clones, about four fifths recorded once. The sequenced material came from peripheral blood. V gene TRBV12-5 combines with J gene TRBJ2-7; possible D gene TRBD1, 6 bases. This sequence originates from a woman between 65 and 79 years old with acute or convalescent COVID-19. The CDR3 loop reads CASGLIAGALSYEQYF. In nucleotides, the CDR3 is TGTGCTAGTGGTTTGATTGCAGGGGCACTCTCCTACGAGCAGTACTTC.